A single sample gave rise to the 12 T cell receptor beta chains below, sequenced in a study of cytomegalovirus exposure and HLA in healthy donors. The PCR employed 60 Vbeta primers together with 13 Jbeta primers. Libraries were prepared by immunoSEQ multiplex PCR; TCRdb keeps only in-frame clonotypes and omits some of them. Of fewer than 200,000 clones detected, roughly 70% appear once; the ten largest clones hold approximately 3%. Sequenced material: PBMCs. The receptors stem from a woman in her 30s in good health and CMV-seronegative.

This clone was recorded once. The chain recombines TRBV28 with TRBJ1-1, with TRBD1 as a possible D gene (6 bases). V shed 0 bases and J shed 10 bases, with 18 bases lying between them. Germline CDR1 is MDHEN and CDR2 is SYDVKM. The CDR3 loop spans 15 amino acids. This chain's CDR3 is CASSLWETVTQGAFF. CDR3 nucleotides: TGTGCCAGCAGTTTATGGGAGACCGTTACACAGGGAGCTTTCTTT.

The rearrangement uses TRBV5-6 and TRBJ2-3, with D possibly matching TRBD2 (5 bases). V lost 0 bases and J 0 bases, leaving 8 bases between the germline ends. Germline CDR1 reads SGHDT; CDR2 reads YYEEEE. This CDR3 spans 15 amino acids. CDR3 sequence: CASSLGGRSTDTQYF. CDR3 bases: TGTGCCAGCAGCTTGGGAGGGAGAAGCACAGATACGCAGTATTTT.

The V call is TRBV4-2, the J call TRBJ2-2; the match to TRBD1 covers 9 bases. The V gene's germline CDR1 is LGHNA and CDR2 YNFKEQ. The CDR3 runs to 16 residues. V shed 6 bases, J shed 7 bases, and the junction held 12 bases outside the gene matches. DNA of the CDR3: TGTGCCAGCAGTCTTCCACAGGGGGCGCCTAACGGGGAGCTGTTTTTT. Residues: CASSLPQGAPNGELFF.

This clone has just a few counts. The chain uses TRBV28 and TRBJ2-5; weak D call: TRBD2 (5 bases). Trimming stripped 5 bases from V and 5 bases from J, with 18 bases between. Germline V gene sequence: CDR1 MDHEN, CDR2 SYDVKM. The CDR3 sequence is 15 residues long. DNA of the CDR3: TGTGCCAGCAGTCTCCCGATTTGGAGGTCGGAGACCCAGTACTTC. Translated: CASSLPIWRSETQYF.

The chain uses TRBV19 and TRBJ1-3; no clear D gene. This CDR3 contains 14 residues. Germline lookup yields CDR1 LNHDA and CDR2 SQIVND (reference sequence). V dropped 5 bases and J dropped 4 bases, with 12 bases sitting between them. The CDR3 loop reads CASSALLSGNTIYF. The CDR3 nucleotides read TGTGCCAGTAGTGCCTTACTATCGGGAAACACCATATATTTT.

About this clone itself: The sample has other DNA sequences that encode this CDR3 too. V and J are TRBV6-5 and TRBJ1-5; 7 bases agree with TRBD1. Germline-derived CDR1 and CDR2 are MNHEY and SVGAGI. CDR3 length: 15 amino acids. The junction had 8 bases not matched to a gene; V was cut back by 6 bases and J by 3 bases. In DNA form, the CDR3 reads TGTGCCAGCAGAAACTCCGGGACAGACAATCAGCCCCAGCATTTT. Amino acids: CASRNSGTDNQPQHF.

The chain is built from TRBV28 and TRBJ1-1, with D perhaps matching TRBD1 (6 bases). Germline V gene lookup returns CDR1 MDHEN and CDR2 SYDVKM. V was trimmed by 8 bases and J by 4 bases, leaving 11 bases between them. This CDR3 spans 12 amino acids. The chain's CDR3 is CASHPRGTEAFF. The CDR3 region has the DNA TGTGCCAGCCACCCCAGGGGCACTGAAGCTTTCTTT.

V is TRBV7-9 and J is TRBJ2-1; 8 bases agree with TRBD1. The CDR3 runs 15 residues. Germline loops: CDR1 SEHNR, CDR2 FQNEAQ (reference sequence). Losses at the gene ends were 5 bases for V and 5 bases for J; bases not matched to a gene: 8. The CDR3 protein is CASSLGQGANNEQFF. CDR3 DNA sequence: TGTGCCAGCAGCCTGGGGCAGGGGGCGAACAATGAGCAGTTCTTC.

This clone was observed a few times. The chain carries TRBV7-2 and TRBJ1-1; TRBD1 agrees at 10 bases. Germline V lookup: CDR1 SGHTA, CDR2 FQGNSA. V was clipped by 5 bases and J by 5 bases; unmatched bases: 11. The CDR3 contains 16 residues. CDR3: CASSQGGQGVWTEAFF. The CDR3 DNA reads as TGTGCCAGCAGCCAGGGAGGACAGGGGGTATGGACTGAAGCTTTCTTT.

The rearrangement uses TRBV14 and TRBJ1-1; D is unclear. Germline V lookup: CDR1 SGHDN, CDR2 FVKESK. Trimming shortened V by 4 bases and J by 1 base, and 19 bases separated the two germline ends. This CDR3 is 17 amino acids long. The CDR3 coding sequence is TGTGCCAGCAGCCTCAGAAGGATTCTATCGGGGAACACTGAAGCTTTCTTT. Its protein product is CASSLRRILSGNTEAFF.

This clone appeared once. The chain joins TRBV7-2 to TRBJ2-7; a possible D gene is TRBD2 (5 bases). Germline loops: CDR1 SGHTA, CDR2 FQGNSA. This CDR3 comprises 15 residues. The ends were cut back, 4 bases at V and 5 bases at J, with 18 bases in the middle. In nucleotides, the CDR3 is TGTGCCAGCAGCTCCCCTTCGGACTCCCCCCACGAGCAGTACTTC. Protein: CASSSPSDSPHEQYF.

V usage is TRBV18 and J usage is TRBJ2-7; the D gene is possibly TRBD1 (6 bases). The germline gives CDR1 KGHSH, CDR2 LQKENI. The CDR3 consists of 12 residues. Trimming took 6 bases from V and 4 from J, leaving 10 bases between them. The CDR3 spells CASSQGQYEQYF. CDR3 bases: TGTGCCAGCTCCCAAGGACAGTACGAGCAGTACTTC.